This TCR beta chain is drawn from a study of identical twins. TCRdb processed the 5' RACE reads anew with MiXCR; each CDR3 protein has one entry. The table lists about 890,000 distinct CDR3 sequences, 9% to 15% of them singletons. V lost 0 bases to trimming and J lost 0 bases; unmatched junction nucleotides: 2. The CDR3 is made up of 17 amino acids. These data were also reused for a study on yellow fever vaccine responses in identical twins.

The chain is built from TRBV12-3 or TRBV12-4 and TRBJ2-3, with 11 bases lining up with TRBD2. Sample: PBMCs. This TCR came from a woman aged 18 to 35 in good health. DNA of the CDR3: TGTGCCAGCAGTTTAGCGACTAGCGGGAAAAGCACAGATACGCAGTATTTT. Translation gives CASSLATSGKSTDTQYF.